This T cell receptor (beta chain) was recovered during a study of T cell repertoires in cytomegalovirus infection. The length of the CDR3 is 17 residues. Per germline, CDR1 MDHEN and CDR2 SYDVKM. Trimming stripped 6 bases from V and 0 bases from J, with 15 bases between. TCRdb ran MiXCR on the reads and lists one entry per CDR3 protein. The table includes about 230,000 distinct CDR3 sequences, about 23% detected once. The sequenced sample was CD8+ T cells from PBMCs. The chain employs TRBV28 and TRBJ2-6, with unresolved D. The source is a human donor in good health (CMV status not recorded). Some clones in this sample may be carry-over from other donors' samples. CDR3 region: CASSPYWEPSGANVLTF. The CDR3 DNA reads TGTGCCAGCAGCCCTTACTGGGAACCCTCTGGGGCCAACGTCCTGACTTTC.